The rows below give T cell receptor beta chains drawn from one sample of a study of cytomegalovirus exposure and HLA in healthy donors. The method was immunoSEQ multiplex PCR; TCRdb's version includes in-frame clones alone and lacks a portion of them. The repertoire includes about 170,000 clones, over 75% of them detected once, and 6.3% sits in the top ten. The sequenced sample consisted of PBMCs. The receptors were sampled from a man in his forties in good health and CMV-seropositive. CDR3s include the opening cysteine and the closing phenylalanine or tryptophan. The D gene is left open where the match is weak.

J gene: TRBJ1-3; CDR3 length: 14; D gene: NA; V gene: TRBV2; CDR3 protein: CASSGQAPGNTIYF; CDR3 DNA: TGTGCCAGCAGTGGACAGGCACCGGGAAACACCATATATTTT
J gene: TRBJ2-2; CDR3 length: 17; D gene: TRBD2; V gene: TRBV7-9; CDR3 protein: CASSTFTSGSLAGELFF; CDR3 DNA: TGTGCCAGCAGCACTTTTACTAGCGGGAGTCTAGCCGGGGAGCTGTTTTTT
J gene: TRBJ2-7; CDR3 length: 17; D gene: TRBD2; V gene: TRBV5-4; CDR3 protein: CASSLELGAGGPHEQYF; CDR3 DNA: TGTGCCAGCAGCTTGGAGCTGGGAGCGGGAGGGCCTCACGAGCAGTACTTC
J gene: TRBJ2-1; CDR3 length: 15; D gene: TRBD2; V gene: TRBV2; CDR3 protein: CASSLGAGGVNEQFF; CDR3 DNA: TGTGCCAGCAGTCTCGGAGCGGGAGGTGTCAATGAGCAGTTCTTC
J gene: TRBJ2-2; CDR3 length: 16; D gene: TRBD2; V gene: TRBV19; CDR3 protein: CASSIVAGGPVGELFF; CDR3 DNA: TGTGCCAGTAGTATAGTTGCGGGAGGGCCTGTCGGGGAGCTGTTTTTT
J gene: TRBJ1-1; CDR3 length: 13; D gene: TRBD1; V gene: TRBV6-1; CDR3 protein: CASSSQGDTEAFF; CDR3 DNA: TGTGCCAGCAGCTCACAGGGGGACACTGAAGCTTTCTTT
J gene: TRBJ2-5; CDR3 length: 15; D gene: NA; V gene: TRBV5-4; CDR3 protein: CASSRGDRSQETQYF; CDR3 DNA: TGTGCCAGCAGCCGGGGGGACAGGAGTCAAGAGACCCAGTACTTC
J gene: TRBJ1-2; CDR3 length: 15; D gene: NA; V gene: TRBV19; CDR3 protein: CASSIVGGGGYGYTF; CDR3 DNA: TGTGCCAGTAGTATAGTTGGGGGGGGCGGCTATGGCTACACCTTC
J gene: TRBJ2-5; CDR3 length: 14; D gene: TRBD2; V gene: TRBV9; CDR3 protein: CASSPGGTYRTQYF; CDR3 DNA: TGTGCCAGCAGCCCCGGGGGGACGTATCGCACCCAGTACTTC
J gene: TRBJ2-1; CDR3 length: 15; D gene: TRBD1; V gene: TRBV6-1; CDR3 protein: CASSEPDRILGEQFF; CDR3 DNA: TGTGCCAGCAGTGAACCGGACAGGATCCTGGGTGAGCAGTTCTTC